These T cell receptor beta chains were read from a single sample in a study of blood T cell repertoires in COVID-19. Using immunoSEQ multiplex PCR, the repertoire was profiled, and TCRdb retains in-frame clones only, with some absent. The repertoire has about 73,000 clones, 82% of them found once; the top ten carry around 4.1%. The sample was peripheral blood. These receptor sequences come from a woman aged 55-70 years with acute or convalescent COVID-19. CDR3s include the opening cysteine and the closing phenylalanine or tryptophan. Each record gives: J gene, V gene, D gene, clone size, CDR3 protein, CDR3 DNA. A D gene is named only where the DNA matches it firmly. Part of the rows lack a size; the others show once, few, many or a class for expanded clones.

>TRBJ2-3|TRBV14|-|-
CASSSTYLDTQYF
TGTGCCAGCAGCTCGACTTATTTAGATACGCAGTATTTT
>TRBJ2-1|TRBV9|-|few
CASSVRPSSDNEQFF
TGTGCCAGCAGCGTGAGGCCTAGCAGCGACAATGAGCAGTTCTTC
>TRBJ1-1|TRBV6-9|-|-
CASQANWNTEAFF
TGTGCCAGCCAGGCTAACTGGAACACTGAAGCTTTCTTT
>TRBJ2-1|TRBV5-1|TRBD2|-
CASSLGAGGPNEQFF
TGCGCCAGCAGCTTGGGAGCGGGGGGGCCTAATGAGCAGTTCTTC
>TRBJ1-2|TRBV10-3|TRBD1|-
CAISLGQGDYGYTF
TGTGCCATCAGCCTGGGACAGGGCGACTATGGCTACACCTTC
>TRBJ2-1|TRBV4-2|-|-
CASSQQVYVVEPNEQFF
TGTGCCAGCAGCCAACAGGTTTATGTTGTAGAGCCAAATGAGCAGTTCTTC
>TRBJ2-3|TRBV11-2|-|once
CASSPYKRGNTDTQYF
TGTGCCAGCAGCCCATATAAACGGGGGAACACAGATACGCAGTATTTT
>TRBJ2-5|TRBV9|-|-
CASSFRGNQETQYF
TGTGCCAGCAGCTTCCGCGGGAACCAAGAGACCCAGTACTTC
>TRBJ2-7|TRBV7-9|TRBD1|once
CASSLDRGYEQYF
TGTGCCAGCAGCTTGGACAGGGGATACGAGCAGTACTTC
>TRBJ2-5|TRBV9|TRBD2|-
CASSVAAGGAVETQYF
TGTGCCAGCAGCGTAGCTGCGGGAGGGGCGGTGGAGACCCAGTACTTC
>TRBJ1-5|TRBV6-6|-|-
CASSYSGANGQPQHF
TGTGCCAGCAGTTACTCGGGAGCTAACGGTCAGCCCCAGCATTTT
>TRBJ1-5|TRBV28|TRBD1|-
CASSLTRRTGVNSNQPQHF
TGTGCCAGCAGTTTAACTCGCAGGACAGGGGTTAATAGCAATCAGCCCCAGCATTTT
>TRBJ2-1|TRBV7-2|-|-
CASSFTAGRNEQFF
TGTGCCAGCAGCTTCACGGCAGGAAGGAATGAGCAGTTCTTC
>TRBJ1-5|TRBV6-5|-|-
CASSLDRNQPQHF
TGTGCCAGCAGCCTGGACAGAAATCAGCCCCAGCATTTT
>TRBJ2-3|TRBV4-1|TRBD2|-
CASSQELAGSIDTQYF
TGCGCCAGCAGCCAAGAACTAGCGGGAAGTATAGATACGCAGTATTTT
>TRBJ1-5|TRBV28|-|-
CASSSKRQYSYSNQPQHF
TGTGCCAGCAGCTCGAAGAGACAGTACTCCTATAGCAATCAGCCCCAGCATTTT
>TRBJ1-1|TRBV14|TRBD1|-
CASSQGQLAFF
TGTGCCAGCAGCCAGGGACAGCTAGCTTTCTTT
>TRBJ2-1|TRBV3-1/TRBV3-2|-|-
CASSHQGMDEQFF
TGTGCCAGCAGCCATCAGGGGATGGATGAGCAGTTCTTC
>TRBJ1-2|TRBV5-1|-|-
CASSEVTGRVGYTF
TGCGCCAGCAGCGAAGTAACAGGGAGAGTAGGCTACACCTTC
>TRBJ2-7|TRBV6-5|TRBD1|-
CAVWAGGYEQYF
TGTGCCGTATGGGCAGGGGGCTACGAGCAGTACTTC
>TRBJ1-2|TRBV5-5|TRBD1|few
CASTQGQGAYGYTF
TGTGCCAGCACCCAAGGACAGGGGGCATATGGCTACACCTTC
>TRBJ1-2|TRBV3-1/TRBV3-2|-|-
CASSQAGAGYTF
TGTGCCAGCAGCCAGGCAGGGGCCGGCTACACCTTC
>TRBJ2-3|TRBV6-2/TRBV6-3|-|-
CASSTDRHTDTQYF
TGTGCCAGCAGTACGGACAGACACACAGATACGCAGTATTTT
>TRBJ2-7|TRBV28|TRBD1|-
CASSLVDMGTGKGLYSSYEQYF
TGTGCCAGCAGTTTAGTTGATATGGGGACAGGCAAAGGGTTATATAGCTCCTACGAGCAGTACTTC
>TRBJ2-5|TRBV6-2/TRBV6-3|TRBD2|-
CASSYKRGDQETQYF
TGTGCCAGCAGTTACAAGCGGGGGGACCAAGAGACCCAGTACTTC
>TRBJ1-5|TRBV6-6|TRBD1|-
CASRLLAGGAHQPQHF
TGTGCCAGCAGGCTGCTTGCAGGGGGCGCGCATCAGCCCCAGCATTTT
>TRBJ1-1|TRBV5-1|-|-
CASRRYYRDTEAFF
TGCGCCAGCAGGCGGTATTACAGGGACACTGAAGCTTTCTTT
>TRBJ2-7|TRBV4-2|TRBD2|once
CASSQERVTSASSYEQYF
TGTGCCAGCAGCCAAGAGAGGGTGACTAGCGCCAGCTCCTACGAGCAGTACTTC
>TRBJ1-4|TRBV4-2|-|-
CASSQERGTTNEKLFF
TGTGCCAGCAGCCAAGAGAGGGGGACAACTAATGAAAAACTGTTTTTT
>TRBJ2-1|TRBV5-5|TRBD2|few
CASSRLTSGGYNEQFF
TGTGCCAGCAGCCGGTTAACTAGCGGGGGTTACAATGAGCAGTTCTTC
>TRBJ1-4|TRBV5-6|TRBD1|-
CASSVTGSATNEKLFF
TGTGCCAGCAGCGTGACAGGGTCTGCAACTAATGAAAAACTGTTTTTT
>TRBJ2-1|TRBV19|TRBD2|-
CASTNSRGTRSSYNEQFF
TGTGCCAGTACCAACTCTAGGGGGACTAGGAGCTCCTACAATGAGCAGTTCTTC
>TRBJ2-7|TRBV6-5|-|-
CASSSTDGGPYEQYF
TGTGCCAGCAGTTCCACGGATGGGGGCCCCTACGAGCAGTACTTC
>TRBJ2-5|TRBV4-2|-|-
CASSPDIETQYF
TGTGCCAGCAGCCCAGATATAGAGACCCAGTACTTC
>TRBJ2-1|TRBV6-1|TRBD2|-
CASSDPDRLAGVGNEQFF
TGTGCCAGCAGTGACCCCGATAGACTAGCGGGAGTAGGCAATGAGCAGTTCTTC
>TRBJ2-1|TRBV29-1|TRBD2|-
CSVARGLALDEQFF
TGCAGCGTTGCCCGGGGACTAGCGTTAGATGAGCAGTTCTTC
>TRBJ1-1|TRBV18|TRBD1|-
CASSLGTVADGAEAFF
TGTGCCAGCTCACTAGGGACAGTAGCTGATGGCGCTGAAGCTTTCTTT
>TRBJ1-5|TRBV18|TRBD1|-
CASSRGTANQPQHF
TGTGCCAGCTCACGTGGGACAGCTAATCAGCCCCAGCATTTT
>TRBJ2-1|TRBV29-1|TRBD2|-
CSVEDWRGGRNEQFF
TGCAGCGTTGAAGATTGGCGGGGGGGCCGAAATGAGCAGTTCTTC
>TRBJ2-3|TRBV5-4|TRBD2|-
CASSLVRTSGREGDTQYF
TGTGCCAGCAGCTTGGTGAGGACTAGCGGGAGGGAAGGCGATACGCAGTATTTT
>TRBJ2-2|TRBV6-6|TRBD1|-
CASRGTVANTGELFF
TGTGCCAGCAGGGGGACAGTCGCGAACACCGGGGAGCTGTTTTTT
>TRBJ2-3|TRBV7-2|-|once
CASSLGSRTDTQYF
TGTGCCAGCAGCCTGGGCAGTCGCACAGATACGCAGTATTTT
>TRBJ1-5|TRBV30|-|-
CAWSVQGPNQPQHF
TGTGCCTGGAGTGTACAGGGACCCAATCAGCCCCAGCATTTT
>TRBJ2-1|TRBV5-6|TRBD2|few
CASSLDTSGYNEQFF
TGTGCCAGCAGCTTGGATACTAGCGGTTACAATGAGCAGTTCTTC
>TRBJ1-2|TRBV29-1|TRBD1|-
CSVHSPGQGVGYTF
TGCAGCGTGCATTCCCCGGGACAGGGTGTAGGCTACACCTTC
>TRBJ1-1|TRBV19|-|-
CASSIVELDTEAFF
TGTGCCAGTAGTATTGTGGAGTTGGACACTGAAGCTTTCTTT
>TRBJ2-5|TRBV30|TRBD1|-
CACGTGQETQYF
TGTGCCTGTGGGACAGGACAAGAGACCCAGTACTTC
>TRBJ1-2|TRBV5-8|-|few
CASSLPGTGGGGYTF
TGTGCCAGCAGCTTGCCGGGGACGGGAGGAGGTGGCTACACCTTC
>TRBJ2-5|TRBV18|-|-
CASSPNAANPETQYF
TGTGCCAGCTCACCAAACGCCGCGAATCCGGAGACCCAGTACTTC
>TRBJ2-3|TRBV30|TRBD2|-
CASTSGSTDTQYF
TGTGCCTCGACTAGCGGGAGCACAGATACGCAGTATTTT
>TRBJ1-1|TRBV12-3/TRBV12-4|TRBD1|-
CASSRDRVTEAFF
TGTGCCAGCAGCCGGGACAGGGTCACTGAAGCTTTCTTT
>TRBJ2-1|TRBV4-2|TRBD2|-
CASSRPRGADNEQFF
TGTGCCAGCAGCAGACCGCGGGGGGCGGACAATGAGCAGTTCTTC
>TRBJ2-5|TRBV12-3/TRBV12-4|-|-
CASSFSTMETQYF
TGTGCCAGCAGTTTTTCTACCATGGAGACCCAGTACTTC
>TRBJ2-1|TRBV30|TRBD1|-
CAWSRNTGGSYNEQFF
TGTGCCTGGAGCAGAAATACAGGGGGCTCCTACAATGAGCAGTTCTTC